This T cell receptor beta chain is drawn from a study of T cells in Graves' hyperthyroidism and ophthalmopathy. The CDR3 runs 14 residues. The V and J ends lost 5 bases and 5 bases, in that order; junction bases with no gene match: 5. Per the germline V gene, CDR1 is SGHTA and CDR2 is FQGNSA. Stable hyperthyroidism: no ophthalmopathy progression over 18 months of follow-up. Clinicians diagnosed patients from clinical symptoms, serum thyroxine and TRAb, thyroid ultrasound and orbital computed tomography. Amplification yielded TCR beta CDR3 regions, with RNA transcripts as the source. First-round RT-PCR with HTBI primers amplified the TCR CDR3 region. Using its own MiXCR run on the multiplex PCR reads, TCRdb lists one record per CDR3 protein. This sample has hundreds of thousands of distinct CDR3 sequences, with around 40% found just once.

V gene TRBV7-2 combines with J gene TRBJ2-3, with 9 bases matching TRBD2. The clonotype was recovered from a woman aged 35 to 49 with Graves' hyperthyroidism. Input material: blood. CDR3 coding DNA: TGTGCCAGCAGCGCCATAGCGGGGGTAGATACGCAGTATTTT. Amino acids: CASSAIAGVDTQYF.